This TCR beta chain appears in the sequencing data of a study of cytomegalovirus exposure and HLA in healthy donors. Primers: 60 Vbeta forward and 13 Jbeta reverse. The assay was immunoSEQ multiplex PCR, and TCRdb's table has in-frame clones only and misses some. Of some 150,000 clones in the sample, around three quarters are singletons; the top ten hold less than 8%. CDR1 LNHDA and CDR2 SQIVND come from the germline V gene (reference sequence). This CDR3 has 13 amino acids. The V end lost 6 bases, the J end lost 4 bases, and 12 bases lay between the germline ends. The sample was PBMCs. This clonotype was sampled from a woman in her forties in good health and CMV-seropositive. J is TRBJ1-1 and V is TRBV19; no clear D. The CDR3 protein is CASRLSAGTEAFF. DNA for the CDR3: TGTGCCAGTAGGTTATCGGCGGGCACTGAAGCTTTCTTT.